This T cell receptor beta chain derives from a study of shared clonotypes between healthy human individuals. Overall study results and limits: Sampling involved blood alone; tissue repertoires likely differ. Sequencing depth was predicted to influence how clonotypes are shared among donors.

Points on this clone: Its antigen is as yet unknown. Relative to the germline gene, one junction end is altered; a read error may explain this.

In the sorted-subset replicate PCRs, roughly 210 ng DNA, 30,000 or so T cell genomes, was used. Generated by immunoSEQ multiplex PCR, the TCRdb table keeps only in-frame clones and is missing some. Among about 1 million clones, 65% to 80% were seen once, and the ten largest hold approximately 1.5%. The germline V gene encodes CDR1 SSHAT and CDR2 FNYEAQ (reference sequence). The CDR3 is 16 amino acids. The sample comprised memory CD4+ T cells sorted from blood. Subset in this sample: CD45RA-negative fraction. The chain combines TRBV7-7 with TRBJ2-2; D tentatively reads TRBD1 or TRBD2 (6 bases each). The origin of this receptor is a man between 18 and 29 years old in good health. The CDR3 sequence: CASSLGGGRNTGELFF. CDR3 nucleotides: TGTGCTAGCAGCTTAGGAGGGGGGCGGAACACCGGGGAGCTGTTTTTT.